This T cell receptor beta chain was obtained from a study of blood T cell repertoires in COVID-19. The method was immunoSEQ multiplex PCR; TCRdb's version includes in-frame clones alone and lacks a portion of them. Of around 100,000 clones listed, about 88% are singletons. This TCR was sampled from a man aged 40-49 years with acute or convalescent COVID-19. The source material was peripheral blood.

The CDR3 sequence is CASSDPRLAGGLETQYF. The CDR3 DNA follows: TGTGCCAGCAGTGACCCAAGACTAGCGGGGGGGCTTGAGACCCAGTACTTC. The chain couples TRBV6-4 to TRBJ2-5, with 14 bases matching TRBD2. Germline trimming cut 2 bases from V and 5 bases from J; bases unmatched to any gene: 7. Germline-derived CDR1 and CDR2 are MRHNA and SNTAGT. The CDR3 contains 17 residues.